What follows are 5 T cell receptor beta chains derived from one specimen sequenced in a study of blood T cells in healthy people across ages. The second PCR ran roughly 6 to 11 cycles with a sample-barcoded 5' primer and J-beta primers. TCRdb ran MiXCR on the 5' RACE reads and lists one entry per CDR3 protein. The table records 1,300,000 or so distinct CDR3 sequences, 55% to 75% of them present only once. Sequencing was performed on blood. The receptors originated from a man aged 18 to 29 in good health.

V is TRBV6-5 and J is TRBJ1-4; D remains ambiguous. There are 12 residues in the CDR3. V lost 10 bases to trimming and J lost 3 bases, with 9 bases between them. Germline V gives CDR1 MNHEY, CDR2 SVGAGI. The DNA of the CDR3 is TGTGCCACCGGGAGTCCTAATGAAAAACTGTTTTTT. Translating gives CATGSPNEKLFF.

The V and J genes are TRBV12-3 or TRBV12-4 and TRBJ1-2, with D possibly matching TRBD1 (6 bases). There are 15 residues in the CDR3. V gave up 7 bases and J gave up 3 bases, with 18 bases separating them. CDR3 DNA: TGTGCCAGCACGGGTCCAGGGGAACCACACTATGGCTACACCTTC. Its protein product is CASTGPGEPHYGYTF.

V is TRBV29-1 and J is TRBJ2-1; tentative D call: TRBD2 (7 bases). CDR1 and CDR2 from the germline V gene are SQVTM and ANQGSEA. There are 20 residues in the CDR3. The ends were cut back, 0 bases at V and 1 base at J, with 25 bases in the middle. CDR3 bases: TGCAGCGTTGAAGATCTCCGCGGGGGCCATAGCCCCTTGTCCTACAATGAGCAGTTCTTC. This gives the protein CSVEDLRGGHSPLSYNEQFF.

The CDR3 region is CATSRKSLDRGDYEQYF. The CDR3 DNA is TGTGCCACCAGCAGAAAGTCTCTGGACAGGGGAGACTACGAGCAGTACTTC. The rearrangement links TRBV15 to TRBJ2-7, with 9 bases that match TRBD1. There are 17 residues in the CDR3. CDR1 and CDR2 from the germline V gene are LNHNV and YYDKDF (reference sequence). V was pared by 2 bases and J by 3 bases, with 11 bases of the junction left unmatched.

The chain uses TRBV27 and TRBJ1-2, with TRBD1 as a possible D gene (6 bases). Trimming shortened V by 5 bases and J by 6 bases, and 13 bases separated the two germline ends. The V gene's germline CDR1 is MNHEY and CDR2 SMNVEV (reference sequence). The CDR3 consists of 13 residues. In DNA form, the CDR3 reads TGTGCCAGCAGTCCGACCGGGACAAATGGCTACACCTTC. This sequence encodes CASSPTGTNGYTF.